These 3 T cell receptor beta chains came from one sample sequenced in a study of T-cell memory formation after mild COVID-19. Each CDR3 protein gets one entry after TCRdb re-called the 5' RACE reads with MiXCR. The repertoire holds 250,000 or so distinct CDR3 sequences, more than 15% seen once, with 20% to 25% in the top ten. Sequenced input: PBMCs or a T cell subset sorted from them (not recorded which). All receptors come from a man aged 18 to 35 who had mild COVID-19 (a few samples of this study predate the infection). Cell type and time point are not known.

This clonotype was detected a few times. The chain uses TRBV30 and TRBJ2-3, with no clear D. The CDR3 sequence is 14 residues long. Germline values: CDR1 GTSNPN, CDR2 SVGIG (reference sequence). The germline V and J ends were trimmed by 0 bases and 0 bases, with 7 bases remaining between them. The CDR3 is CAWSVFGSTDTQYF. The DNA for the CDR3 is TGTGCCTGGAGTGTTTTCGGTAGCACAGATACGCAGTATTTT.

This clonotype showed up many times. The V call is TRBV14, the J call TRBJ2-2, with TRBD1 as a possible D gene (6 bases). Per germline, CDR1 SGHDN and CDR2 FVKESK. This CDR3 has 13 amino acids. Trimming left V 6 bases short and J 6 bases short, with 11 bases between. The CDR3 coding sequence is TGTGCCAGCAGGCCACAGGGTCCCGGGGAGCTGTTTTTT. Its translation: CASRPQGPGELFF.

This clonotype was seen only a few times. The chain uses TRBV12-3 or TRBV12-4 and TRBJ2-5; D ambiguous. V was trimmed by 8 bases and J by 5 bases, leaving 18 bases between them. There are 14 residues in the CDR3. In nucleotides, the CDR3 is TGTGCCAGCGGAATGACACTGGCTTGGGAGACCCAGTACTTC. It specifies CASGMTLAWETQYF.